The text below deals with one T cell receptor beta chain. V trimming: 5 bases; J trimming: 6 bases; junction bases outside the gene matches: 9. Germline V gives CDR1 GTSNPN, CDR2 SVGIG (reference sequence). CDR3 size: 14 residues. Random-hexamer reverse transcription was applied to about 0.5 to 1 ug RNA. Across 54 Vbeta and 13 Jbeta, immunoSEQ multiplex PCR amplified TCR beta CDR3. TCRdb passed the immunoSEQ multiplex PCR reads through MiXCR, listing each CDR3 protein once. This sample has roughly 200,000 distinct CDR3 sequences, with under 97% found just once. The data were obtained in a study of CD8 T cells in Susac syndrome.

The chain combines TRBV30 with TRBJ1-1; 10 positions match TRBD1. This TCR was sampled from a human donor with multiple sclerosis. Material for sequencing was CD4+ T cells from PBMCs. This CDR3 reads CAWDRDRGFPEAFF. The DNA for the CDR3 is TGTGCCTGGGACCGGGACAGGGGATTCCCTGAAGCTTTCTTT.